This T cell receptor (beta chain) was documented in a study of T cells in Graves' hyperthyroidism and ophthalmopathy. Study-level background: Before any treatment, at initial diagnosis, peripheral blood was collected.

What was amplified from RNA transcripts were TCR beta CDR3 regions. The study used the HTBI primer set for a first-round RT-PCR of the TCR CDR3. TCRdb passed the multiplex PCR reads through MiXCR, listing each CDR3 protein once. This sample yields around 440,000 distinct CDR3 sequences, of which less than 20% are seen a single time; 14% belongs to the top ten. The V gene's germline CDR1 is SGHRS and CDR2 YFSETQ. The CDR3 has 14 residues. The V end lost 3 bases, the J end lost 2 bases, and 12 bases lay between the germline ends. The PBMCs were sourced from fresh peripheral blood (less than 11 ml). V usage is TRBV5-1 and J usage is TRBJ2-7, with D possibly matching TRBD1 (6 bases). The sequence derives from a woman in her late teens or twenties with Graves' hyperthyroidism. Sequenced material: blood. CDR3 loop: CASSSMGQTYEQYF. Here the CDR3 DNA reads TGCGCCAGCAGCTCCATGGGACAAACCTACGAGCAGTACTTC.